A single sample is the source of the 23 T cell receptor beta chains below, sequenced in a study of PD-L1 blockade in urothelial cancer. TCRdb's table, derived via immunoSEQ multiplex PCR, lists solely in-frame clones and lacks some. The sample consists of about 90,000 clones, approximately 82% of them appearing once. As to time point: peripheral blood 6 weeks after treatment start. Specimen: PBMCs, collected around atezolizumab (anti-PD-L1) treatment. Receptor source: a man between 65 and 85 years old with urothelial cancer.

The chain is built from TRBV10-3 and TRBJ1-3; tentatively, D is TRBD1 (5 bases). The CDR3 sequence is 13 residues long. V was trimmed by 4 bases and J by 4 bases, leaving 8 bases between them. Germline CDR1 and CDR2: ENHRY and SYGVKD. The CDR3 reads CAISVDTGNTIYF. The CDR3 DNA reads TGTGCCATCAGTGTGGACACGGGAAACACCATATATTTT.

The chain uses TRBV4-3 and TRBJ2-3; 9 nucleotides align to TRBD2. CDR1 and CDR2 from the germline V gene are LGHNA and YSLEER. The CDR3 covers 17 residues. The trim removed 1 base at V and 2 bases at J, leaving 7 bases unmatched. The CDR3 spells CASSQGLAGADTDTQYF. CDR3 bases: TGCGCCAGCAGCCAAGGATTAGCGGGAGCAGACACAGATACGCAGTATTTT.

The genes are TRBV9 and TRBJ2-2; 7 nucleotides align to TRBD1. Trimming removed 0 bases from V and 6 bases from J; junction bases left unmatched: 5. Germline CDR1 SGDLS, CDR2 YYNGEE. This CDR3 contains 15 residues. This CDR3 is CASSVGQGVAGELFF. DNA for the CDR3: TGTGCCAGCAGCGTAGGACAGGGTGTAGCCGGGGAGCTGTTTTTT.

This chain uses TRBV18 with TRBJ1-2, with no clear D. Germline loops: CDR1 KGHSH, CDR2 LQKENI. The V and J ends lost 0 bases and 1 base respectively, with 6 bases between them. CDR3 length equals 14 residues. CDR3 region: CASSPPSSNYGYTF. CDR3 coding DNA: TGTGCCAGCTCACCACCGTCTAGTAACTATGGCTACACCTTC.

The chain recombines TRBV4-2 with TRBJ2-7; 11 nucleotides agree with TRBD2. This CDR3 is built from 18 residues. Losses at the gene ends were 0 bases for V and 3 bases for J; bases not matched to a gene: 10. Germline V gene lookup returns CDR1 LGHNA and CDR2 YNFKEQ. CDR3 DNA: TGTGCCAGCAGCCAAGATATTGGGGCGGGACTAGCGGTCTACGAGCAGTACTTC. Its translation: CASSQDIGAGLAVYEQYF.

The genes are TRBV5-1 and TRBJ1-6; 10 nucleotides match TRBD1. The CDR3 has 15 residues. V shed 3 bases and J 9 bases; nucleotides not matched to a gene: 6. Germline lookup yields CDR1 SGHRS and CDR2 YFSETQ. In DNA form, the CDR3 reads TGCGCCAGCAGCTCCGGGACAGGGGATTCTTCACCCCTCCACTTT. Translating it yields CASSSGTGDSSPLHF.

The chain couples TRBV2 to TRBJ2-1; 12 positions match TRBD1. The CDR3 runs 15 residues. Germline V CDR1 and CDR2: SNHLY, FYNNEI. Trimming took 6 bases from V and 8 from J; bases not matched to a gene: 8. Here the CDR3 reads CASRHRDRGHHEQFF. The CDR3 DNA reads TGTGCCAGCAGACACCGGGACAGGGGGCACCATGAGCAGTTCTTC. The variable domain in full, with the rest retrieved from reference TRBV2 and TRBJ2-1, is EPEVTQTPSHQVTQMGQEVILRCVPISNHLYFYWYRQILGQKVEFLVSFYNNEISEKSEIFDDQFSVERPDGSNFTLKIRSTKLEDSAMYFCASRHRDRGHHEQFFGPGTRLTVL.

This chain uses TRBV2 with TRBJ2-7; 10 bases fit TRBD2. The CDR3 runs to 15 residues. V shed 6 bases, J shed 6 bases, and the junction held 11 bases outside the gene matches. CDR1 is SNHLY, CDR2 FYNNEI, per germline. The CDR3 is CASRGLATSPGEQYF. CDR3 nucleotide sequence: TGTGCCAGCAGGGGACTAGCGACTTCCCCCGGCGAGCAGTACTTC.

V gene TRBV10-3 combines with J gene TRBJ1-4, with no clear D. The CDR3 spans 12 residues. V lost 4 bases and J lost 4, with 4 bases in between. Germline V lookup: CDR1 ENHRY, CDR2 SYGVKD. CDR3 DNA sequence: TGTGCCATCAGTGCTAGTAATGAAAAACTGTTTTTT. Translated: CAISASNEKLFF.

The chain uses TRBV4-2 and TRBJ1-3, with 7 positions matching TRBD1. This CDR3 has 17 amino acids. Trimming removed 0 bases from V and 6 bases from J; junction bases left unmatched: 11. Germline V gene lookup returns CDR1 LGHNA and CDR2 YNFKEQ. CDR3 in amino acids: CASSQETNRGFVNTIYF. In DNA, the CDR3 is TGTGCCAGCAGCCAAGAAACGAACAGGGGATTTGTAAACACCATATATTTT.

The V gene is TRBV7-2, the J gene TRBJ2-4, with 7 nucleotides matching TRBD2. The V segment lost 5 bases and the J segment 5 bases; nucleotides outside the gene matches: 9. Germline loops: CDR1 SGHTA, CDR2 FQGNSA. The CDR3 runs to 15 residues. The CDR3 DNA follows: TGTGCCAGCAGCCAGAACGGGGGAGGGCAAAACATTCAGTACTTC. This encodes CASSQNGGGQNIQYF.

The chain joins TRBV28 to TRBJ1-2; 8 nucleotides line up with TRBD1. The CDR3 covers 13 residues. Unmatched junction bases numbered 8, after V lost 6 bases and J lost 8 bases. The germline V gene encodes CDR1 MDHEN and CDR2 SYDVKM. The CDR3 loop is CASSSGQGEGYTF. The CDR3 bases are TGTGCCAGCAGCTCCGGACAGGGTGAGGGCTACACCTTC.

J is TRBJ2-3 and V is TRBV11-3; 8 bases agree with TRBD2. The CDR3 has 13 residues. Trimming at V came to 1 base and at J to 6 bases, leaving 0 bases not matched to a gene. Germline V lookup: CDR1 SGHNT, CDR2 YENEEA. The CDR3 is CASSLGLADTQYF. CDR3 coding DNA: TGTGCCAGCAGCTTAGGACTAGCGGATACGCAGTATTTT.

The rearrangement joins TRBV2 to TRBJ2-5; TRBD1 might be the D (6 bases). The CDR3 loop spans 13 amino acids. Germline V gives CDR1 SNHLY, CDR2 FYNNEI. V lost 7 bases and J 5 bases, leaving 14 bases between the germline ends. CDR3 sequence reads: CASNSRGTETQYF. CDR3 in DNA: TGTGCCAGCAACTCTAGGGGGACGGAGACCCAGTACTTC.

The V call is TRBV25-1, the J call TRBJ1-4; TRBD1 matches 7 bases. Germline loops: CDR1 MGHDK, CDR2 SYGVNS. The CDR3 extends over 15 amino acids. V gave up 1 base and J gave up 7 bases; unmatched junction bases: 6. The CDR3: CASSEWKGASEKLFF. CDR3 coding DNA: TGTGCCAGCAGTGAATGGAAGGGGGCGAGTGAAAAACTGTTTTTT.

This chain uses TRBV7-2 with TRBJ2-2, with 9 nucleotides matching TRBD2. Germline V gene lookup returns CDR1 SGHTA and CDR2 FQGNSA. This CDR3 spans 15 amino acids. V lost 3 bases to trimming and J lost 1 base; unmatched junction nucleotides: 0. The CDR3 DNA follows: TGTGCCAGCAGCTTTAGCGGGGGGAACACCGGGGAGCTGTTTTTT. Translation gives CASSFSGGNTGELFF. The full variable domain, completed using reference TRBV7-2 and TRBJ2-2, is GAGVSQSPSNKVTEKGKDVELRCDPISGHTALYWYRQSLGQGLEFLIYFQGNSAPDKSGLPSDRFSAERTGGSVSTLTIQRTQQEDSAVYLCASSFSGGNTGELFFGEGSRLTVL.

The rearrangement links TRBV15 to TRBJ1-4; 8 positions agree with TRBD1. Trimming cost V 3 bases and J 6 bases; bases outside gene matches: 3. Germline values: CDR1 LNHNV, CDR2 YYDKDF (reference sequence). The CDR3 totals 14 residues. CDR3 amino acids: CATSRDRVDEKLFF. In DNA form, the CDR3 reads TGTGCCACCAGCAGGGACAGGGTCGATGAAAAACTGTTTTTT.

The chain combines TRBV11-2 with TRBJ1-1, with TRBD1 identical over 7 bases. Losses at the gene ends were 2 bases for V and 1 base for J; bases not matched to a gene: 1. The CDR3 spans 14 residues. Germline values: CDR1 SGHAT, CDR2 FQNNGV. In nucleotides, the CDR3 is TGTGCCAGCAGCTTATGGGACAGGAACACTGAAGCTTTCTTT. It translates to CASSLWDRNTEAFF.

The chain is built from TRBV7-9 and TRBJ1-2, with D maybe TRBD1 (5 bases). Trimming pared 0 bases from V and 6 bases from J, leaving 8 bases between. This CDR3 comprises 13 residues. The germline gives CDR1 SEHNR, CDR2 FQNEAQ (reference sequence). The CDR3 bases are TGTGCCAGCAGCTTAGCAGGGGATCATGGCTACACCTTC. Protein sequence: CASSLAGDHGYTF.

This clone was seen just once. The J gene is TRBJ2-7, the V gene TRBV12-5; D might be TRBD1 (5 bases). CDR1 LGHNT and CDR2 FRNRAP come from the germline V gene. CDR3 length: 12 residues. Trimming removed 4 bases from V and 5 bases from J, with 9 bases in between. The DNA for the CDR3 is TGTGCTAGTGGTTCCAGGGTAGACGAGCAGTACTTC. Amino acid sequence: CASGSRVDEQYF. The whole variable domain, filled in from reference TRBV12-5 and TRBJ2-7, reads DARVTQTPRHKVTEMGQEVTMRCQPILGHNTVFWYRQTMMQGLELLAYFRNRAPLDDSGMPKDRFSAEMPDATLATLKIQPSEPRDSAVYFCASGSRVDEQYFGPGTRLTVT.

The J gene is TRBJ2-1, the V gene TRBV6-1; a weak D match, TRBD2 (6 bases). Germline CDR1 is MNHNS and CDR2 is SASEGT. The CDR3 loop spans 14 amino acids. V was pared by 8 bases and J by 7 bases, with 18 bases between. The CDR3 loop is CASQAGRLGNEQFF. Here the CDR3 DNA reads TGTGCCAGCCAAGCGGGTAGATTAGGGAATGAGCAGTTCTTC.

This chain links TRBV4-1 with TRBJ2-5; a possible D gene is TRBD1 (6 bases). Trimming stripped 4 bases from V and 4 bases from J, with 16 bases between. The V gene's germline CDR1 is MGHRA and CDR2 YSYEKL. This CDR3 is 15 amino acids long. CDR3 DNA sequence: TGCGCCAGCAGCCTTACGGCTCAGGGGCTAGAGACCCAGTACTTC. Translated: CASSLTAQGLETQYF.

The chain employs TRBV7-8 and TRBJ1-3; 7 bases map to TRBD1. V trimming: 5 bases; J trimming: 0 bases; junction bases outside the gene matches: 7. CDR1 is SGHVS, CDR2 FQNEAQ, per germline. The CDR3 loop spans 16 amino acids. CDR3 bases: TGTGCCAGCAGCGCCCGGGACAGTGCCTCTGGAAACACCATATATTTT. It is translated as CASSARDSASGNTIYF.